Listed below are T cell receptor beta chains from one sample, sequenced in a study of T cell responses to AZD1222 COVID-19 vaccine. TCRdb's copy holds only in-frame clones and misses some; the assay was immunoSEQ multiplex PCR. The table records fewer than 95,000 clones, 85% to 90% of them present only once. Specimen: peripheral blood, collected on day 0 of AZD1222 vaccination. These receptors were obtained from an adult in good health. Both conserved end residues are part of each CDR3. D genes are given only for firm matches. Size is omitted from some rows. Given values are once, few, many or a class for expanded clones.

j_call cdr3_length d_call v_call clone_size cdr3_aa cdr3_nt
TRBJ2-7 14 NA TRBV5-6 NA CASRPGPRSYEQYF TGTGCCAGCAGGCCCGGACCTCGCTCCTACGAGCAGTACTTC
TRBJ2-7 16 TRBD2 TRBV9 NA CASSVDVTSRSYEQYF TGTGCCAGCAGCGTAGATGTGACTAGCAGATCCTACGAGCAGTACTTC
TRBJ2-7 15 TRBD2 TRBV19 NA CASRPIAGASYEQYF TGTGCCAGTAGGCCCATAGCGGGCGCTTCCTACGAGCAGTACTTC
TRBJ2-7 15 NA TRBV7-2 once CASSFTGTVPYEQYF TGTGCCAGCAGCTTTACCGGGACTGTACCCTACGAGCAGTACTTC
TRBJ1-5 13 NA TRBV6-1 NA CASSDRPNQPQHF TGTGCCAGCAGTGATCGACCAAATCAGCCCCAGCATTTT
TRBJ2-7 14 NA TRBV2 NA CASSLLIRSYEQYF TGTGCCAGCAGCCTCCTGATTAGGTCCTACGAGCAGTACTTC
TRBJ1-2 13 NA TRBV3-1/TRBV3-2 NA CASSQDASRRYTF TGTGCCAGCAGCCAAGATGCCAGTCGACGCTACACCTTC
TRBJ1-3 15 TRBD1 TRBV27 NA CASRQGKNSGNTIYF TGTGCCAGTCGACAGGGGAAAAACTCTGGAAACACCATATATTTT
TRBJ2-6 15 NA TRBV7-2 NA CASSLDKRGANVLTF TGTGCCAGCAGCTTAGATAAAAGAGGGGCCAACGTCCTGACTTTC
TRBJ1-1 14 NA TRBV19 NA CASSQGNSNTEAFF TGTGCCAGTAGCCAGGGCAATTCGAACACTGAAGCTTTCTTT
TRBJ2-1 12 NA TRBV9 NA CASSSRSSEQFF TGTGCCAGCAGCTCGCGATCGAGTGAGCAGTTCTTC
TRBJ2-2 15 NA TRBV7-3 NA CASSLLSGNTGELFF TGTGCCAGCAGCTTACTTAGCGGGAACACCGGGGAGCTGTTTTTT
TRBJ1-1 12 NA TRBV12-3/TRBV12-4 NA CASSSKVTEAFF TGTGCCAGCAGTTCCAAGGTCACTGAAGCTTTCTTT
TRBJ2-7 13 NA TRBV6-5 NA CASTKTGSYEQYF TGTGCCAGCACCAAGACAGGTTCCTACGAGCAGTACTTC
TRBJ2-1 17 TRBD2 TRBV12-5 NA CASGLVLGLAGVGEQFF TGTGCTAGTGGTTTGGTACTGGGACTAGCGGGAGTTGGTGAGCAGTTCTTC